The 7 T cell receptor beta chains listed next were all sequenced from one sample in a study of monozygotic twins with inflammatory bowel disease. Each CDR3 protein gets one entry in TCRdb, which reprocessed the 5' RACE reads and gives no DNA. This sample contains some 200,000 distinct CDR3 sequences. The sequencing input was blood. These receptors came from a human donor with ulcerative colitis or Crohn's disease, or a healthy co-twin of an affected twin (not recorded which).

The chain combines TRBV6-2 or TRBV6-3 with TRBJ2-1; TCRdb's assignment of TRBD1 cannot be checked, as there is no DNA. This CDR3 contains 14 residues. CDR1 is MNHEY, CDR2 SVGEGT, per germline. The CDR3 spells CASSYQGALSEQFF.

The chain uses TRBV20-1 and TRBJ2-4. The CDR3 consists of 12 residues. Germline V lookup: CDR1 DFQATT, CDR2 SNEGSKA (reference sequence). This CDR3 reads CSAKEGSNIQYF.

The chain has TRBV3-1 and TRBJ1-1. The CDR3 extends over 13 amino acids. CDR1 is LGHDT, CDR2 YNNKEL, per germline (reference sequence). CDR3: CASTFRRNTEAFF.

This chain connects TRBV7-2 to TRBJ1-5; checking the TCRdb D call of TRBD1 is not possible without DNA. Germline V CDR1 and CDR2: SGHTA, FQGNSA. The CDR3 is made up of 15 amino acids. CDR3 sequence reads: CASSPRTGGNQPQHF.

The chain recombines TRBV7-9 with TRBJ1-1. Germline CDR1 reads SEHNR; CDR2 reads FQNEAQ (reference sequence). CDR3 length: 14 residues. The CDR3 sequence is CASSLSGQAAEGFF.

The J gene is TRBJ2-5, the V gene TRBV5-1; checking the TCRdb D call of TRBD1 is not possible without DNA. Germline values: CDR1 SGHRS, CDR2 YFSETQ. The CDR3 loop spans 16 amino acids. CDR3 protein: CASSPRTGAPQETQYF.

The gene calls are TRBV29-1 and TRBJ1-5; the D gene TCRdb calls, TRBD1, cannot be checked with no DNA. CDR1 is SQVTM and CDR2 is ANQGSEA in the germline V gene. The CDR3 length is 14 residues. CDR3 in amino acids: CSVSEGGGNQPQHF.